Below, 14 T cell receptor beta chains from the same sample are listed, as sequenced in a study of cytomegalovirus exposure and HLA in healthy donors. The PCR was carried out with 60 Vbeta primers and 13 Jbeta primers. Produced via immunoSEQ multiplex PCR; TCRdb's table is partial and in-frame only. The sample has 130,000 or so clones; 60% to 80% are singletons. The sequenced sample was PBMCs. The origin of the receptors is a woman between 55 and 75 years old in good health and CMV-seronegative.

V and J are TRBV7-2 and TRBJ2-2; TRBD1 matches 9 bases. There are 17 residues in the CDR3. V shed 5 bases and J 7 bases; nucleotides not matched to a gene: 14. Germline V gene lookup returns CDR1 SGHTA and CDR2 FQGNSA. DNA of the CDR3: TGTGCCAGCAGCCCCCGACCGGGACAGGGAAGTCACGGGGAGCTGTTTTTT. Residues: CASSPRPGQGSHGELFF.

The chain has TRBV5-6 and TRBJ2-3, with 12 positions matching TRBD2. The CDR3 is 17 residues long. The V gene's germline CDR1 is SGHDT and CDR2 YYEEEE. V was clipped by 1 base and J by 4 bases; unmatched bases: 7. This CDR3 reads CASSLYPGLAGPDTQYF. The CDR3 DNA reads TGTGCCAGCAGCTTGTACCCGGGACTAGCGGGCCCAGATACGCAGTATTTT.

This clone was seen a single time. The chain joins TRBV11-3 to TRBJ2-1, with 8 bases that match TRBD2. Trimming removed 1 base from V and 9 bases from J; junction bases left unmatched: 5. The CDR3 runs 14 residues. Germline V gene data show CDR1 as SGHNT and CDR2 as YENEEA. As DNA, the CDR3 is TGTGCCAGCAGCTTAGGGCGGGGGGCCGGTGAGCAGTTCTTC. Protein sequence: CASSLGRGAGEQFF.

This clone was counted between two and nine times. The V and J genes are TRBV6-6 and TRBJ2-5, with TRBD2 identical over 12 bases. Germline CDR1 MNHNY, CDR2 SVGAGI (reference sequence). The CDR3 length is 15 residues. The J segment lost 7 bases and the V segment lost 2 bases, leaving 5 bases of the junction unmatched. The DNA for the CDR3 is TGTGCCAGCAGTTACGTCCTAGCGGGAGGGGGGACCCAGTACTTC. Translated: CASSYVLAGGGTQYF.

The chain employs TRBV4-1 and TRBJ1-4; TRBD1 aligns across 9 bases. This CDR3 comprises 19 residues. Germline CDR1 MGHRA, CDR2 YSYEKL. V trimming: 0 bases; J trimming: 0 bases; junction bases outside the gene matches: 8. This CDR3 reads CASSQETYRGRPTNEKLFF. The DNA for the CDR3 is TGCGCCAGCAGCCAAGAAACTTACAGGGGGCGACCAACTAATGAAAAACTGTTTTTT.

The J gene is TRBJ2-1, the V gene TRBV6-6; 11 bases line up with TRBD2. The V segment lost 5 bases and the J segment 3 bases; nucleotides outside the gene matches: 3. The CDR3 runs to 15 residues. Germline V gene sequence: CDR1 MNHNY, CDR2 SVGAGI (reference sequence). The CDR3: CASSPTSGIYNEQFF. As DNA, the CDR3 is TGTGCCAGCAGTCCGACTAGCGGGATCTACAATGAGCAGTTCTTC.

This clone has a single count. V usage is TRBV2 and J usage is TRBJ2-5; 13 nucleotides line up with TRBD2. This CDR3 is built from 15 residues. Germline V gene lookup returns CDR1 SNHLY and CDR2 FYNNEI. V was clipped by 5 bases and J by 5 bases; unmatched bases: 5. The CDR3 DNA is TGTGCCAGCAGTAGGACTAGCGGGAGTCGCGAGACCCAGTACTTC. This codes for CASSRTSGSRETQYF. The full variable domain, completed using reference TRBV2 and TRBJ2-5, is EPEVTQTPSHQVTQMGQEVILRCVPISNHLYFYWYRQILGQKVEFLVSFYNNEISEKSEIFDDQFSVERPDGSNFTLKIRSTKLEDSAMYFCASSRTSGSRETQYFGPGTRLLVL.

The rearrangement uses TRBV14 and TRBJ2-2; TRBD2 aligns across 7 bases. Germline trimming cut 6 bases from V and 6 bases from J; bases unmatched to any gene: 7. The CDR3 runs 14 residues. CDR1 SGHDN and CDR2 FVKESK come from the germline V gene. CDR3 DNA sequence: TGTGCCAGCAGAATTACAGCGGGATCCGGGGAGCTGTTTTTT. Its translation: CASRITAGSGELFF.

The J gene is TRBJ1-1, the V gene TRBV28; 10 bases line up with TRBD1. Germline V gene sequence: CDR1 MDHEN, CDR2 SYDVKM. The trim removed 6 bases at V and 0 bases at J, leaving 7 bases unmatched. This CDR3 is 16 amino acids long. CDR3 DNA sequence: TGTGCCAGCAGCCTCCACGGACAGGGGGTGAACACTGAAGCTTTCTTT. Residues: CASSLHGQGVNTEAFF.

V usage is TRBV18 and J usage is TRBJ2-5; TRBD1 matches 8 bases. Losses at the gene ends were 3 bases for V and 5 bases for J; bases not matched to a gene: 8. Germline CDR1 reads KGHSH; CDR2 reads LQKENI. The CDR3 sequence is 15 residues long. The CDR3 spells CASSPNRGEAETQYF. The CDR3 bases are TGTGCCAGCTCACCGAACAGGGGGGAAGCGGAGACCCAGTACTTC.

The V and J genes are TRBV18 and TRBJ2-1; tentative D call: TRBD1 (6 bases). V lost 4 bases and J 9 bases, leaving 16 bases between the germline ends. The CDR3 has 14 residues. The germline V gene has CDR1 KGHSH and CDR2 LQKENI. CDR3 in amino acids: CASSQQGPEGEQFF. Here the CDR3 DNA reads TGTGCCAGCTCACAACAGGGCCCCGAGGGTGAGCAGTTCTTC.

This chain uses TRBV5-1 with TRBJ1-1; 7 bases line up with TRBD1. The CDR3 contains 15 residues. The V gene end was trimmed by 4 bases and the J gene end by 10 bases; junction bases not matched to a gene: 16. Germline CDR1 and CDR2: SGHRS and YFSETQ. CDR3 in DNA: TGCGCCAGCAGCACATTCCAATCTACAGGGGATGCAGCTTTCTTT. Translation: CASSTFQSTGDAAFF. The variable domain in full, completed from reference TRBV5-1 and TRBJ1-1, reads KAGVTQTPRYLIKTRGQQVTLSCSPISGHRSVSWYQQTPGQGLQFLFEYFSETQRNKGNFPGRFSGRQFSNSRSEMNVSTLELGDSALYLCASSTFQSTGDAAFFGQGTRLTVV.

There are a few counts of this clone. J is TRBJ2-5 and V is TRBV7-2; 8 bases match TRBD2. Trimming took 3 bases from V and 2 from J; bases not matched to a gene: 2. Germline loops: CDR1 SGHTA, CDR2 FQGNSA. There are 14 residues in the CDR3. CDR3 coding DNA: TGTGCCAGCAGCTTCGGGAGGGGGCAAGAGACCCAGTACTTC. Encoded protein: CASSFGRGQETQYF.

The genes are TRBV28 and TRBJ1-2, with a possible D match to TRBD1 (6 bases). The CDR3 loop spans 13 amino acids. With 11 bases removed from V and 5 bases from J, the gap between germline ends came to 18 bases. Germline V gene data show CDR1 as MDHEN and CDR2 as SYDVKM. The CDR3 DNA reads TGTGCCGTAACCGTCAACAGGGTTTATGGCTACACCTTC. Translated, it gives CAVTVNRVYGYTF.